This T cell receptor (beta chain) was obtained from a study of cytomegalovirus exposure and HLA in healthy donors. Overall study findings and caveats: Reported results showed that the classifier diagnosed cytomegalovirus status with high specificity and sensitivity. Among the CMV-associated chains, three were confirmed in vitro as specific for CMV antigens. The Asian-associated ancestry cluster reportedly had fewer N-insertions than the 666-donor mean in a later analysis. Cytomegalovirus association was listed for 150 or so TCR beta chains.

The study ran its PCR with 60 Vbeta and 13 Jbeta primers. Repertoires were generated with immunoSEQ multiplex PCR, while TCRdb's copy carries only in-frame clones and drops some. The table has 130,000 to 150,000 clones, over 70% seen once. J lost 5 bases, V lost 5 bases, and 5 bases had no gene match. The CDR3 totals 14 residues. Germline V gene lookup returns CDR1 SGHAT and CDR2 FQNNGV. This clone was detected only once. No antigen is known for it. The source is a male donor in good health and CMV-seronegative. Sequenced sample: PBMCs. The chain couples TRBV11-2 to TRBJ2-2; TRBD1 aligns across 7 bases. In nucleotides, the CDR3 is TGTGCCAGCAGCCCGACAGGGTCAACCGGGGAGCTGTTTTTT. This encodes CASSPTGSTGELFF.